Presented here are 15 T cell receptor beta chains from one specimen sequenced in a study of OX40 agonist ivuxolimab in advanced cancers. The data were produced by immunoSEQ multiplex PCR, yet TCRdb's version contains in-frame clones alone and is incomplete. The sample carries more than 60,000 clones, approximately 86% recorded once. Sequenced here: CD4+ or CD8+ T cells sorted from blood, sampled in a trial of the OX40 agonist ivuxolimab. The receptors come from an adult with an advanced solid tumor such as melanoma, head and neck, liver or kidney cancer.

V usage is TRBV18 and J usage is TRBJ2-1; 11 nucleotides match TRBD2. Germline loops: CDR1 KGHSH, CDR2 LQKENI. V lost 6 bases to trimming and J lost 0 bases; unmatched junction nucleotides: 4. This CDR3 is built from 16 residues. The DNA of the CDR3 is TGTGCCAGCTCCCCCGGGACTAGCGGCTCCTACAATGAGCAGTTCTTC. Its translation is CASSPGTSGSYNEQFF. The complete variable domain, with remaining parts taken from reference TRBV18 and TRBJ2-1, reads NAGVMQNPRHLVRRRGQEARLRCSPMKGHSHVYWYRQLPEEGLKFMVYLQKENIIDESGMPKERFSAEFPKEGPSILRIQQVVRGDSAAYFCASSPGTSGSYNEQFFGPGTRLTVL.

The genes are TRBV2 and TRBJ2-3; D might be TRBD2 (6 bases). CDR1 and CDR2 from the germline V gene are SNHLY and FYNNEI. V shed 7 bases and J shed 2 bases, with 10 bases lying between them. The CDR3 is made up of 13 amino acids. The CDR3 protein is CASKAGPTDTQYF. CDR3 bases: TGTGCCAGCAAGGCGGGACCCACAGATACGCAGTATTTT.

V is TRBV5-4 and J is TRBJ2-3, with 11 bases lining up with TRBD2. Germline trimming cut 4 bases from V and 0 bases from J; bases unmatched to any gene: 4. This CDR3 is built from 16 residues. CDR1 is SGHNT and CDR2 is YYREEE in the germline V gene (reference sequence). The CDR3 spells CASSPSGGRSTDTQYF. CDR3 coding DNA: TGTGCCAGCAGCCCTAGCGGGGGGCGTAGCACAGATACGCAGTATTTT.

Here the CDR3 DNA reads TGTGCCAGCAGCTTATCCCCTGCCACCTACGAGCAGTACTTC. This gives the protein CASSLSPATYEQYF. The chain uses TRBV7-6 and TRBJ2-7; D is undetermined. The CDR3 spans 14 residues. CDR1 and CDR2 (germline): SGHVS, FNYEAQ. Trimming stripped 2 bases from V and 2 bases from J, with 10 bases between.

V usage is TRBV5-4 and J usage is TRBJ1-3; D not certain. Germline loops: CDR1 SGHNT, CDR2 YYREEE (reference sequence). Trimming took 0 bases from V and 0 from J, leaving 13 bases between them. This CDR3 region has 17 residues. The chain's CDR3 is CASSLDPVAGSGNTIYF. CDR3 DNA: TGTGCCAGCAGCTTGGACCCCGTTGCGGGCTCTGGAAACACCATATATTTT.

A remark on this clone: The DNA is left out, because the CDR3 cannot be placed on it with certainty; the CDR3 is given as TCRdb lists it. The chain uses TRBV27 and TRBJ2-7. CDR1 is MNHEY, CDR2 SMNVEV, per germline (reference sequence). The CDR3 numbers 14 amino acids, ends counted. CDR3 region: CASSTSIGPYEQYF.

This chain links TRBV18 with TRBJ2-5; D could derive from TRBD1 or TRBD2 (5 bases each). In germline, CDR1 is KGHSH, CDR2 LQKENI. The CDR3 is made up of 14 amino acids. Trimming stripped 0 bases from V and 5 bases from J, with 10 bases between. The DNA of the CDR3 is TGTGCCAGCTCACCACCCTTGGGGACGGAGACCCAGTACTTC. Translated, it gives CASSPPLGTETQYF. The whole variable domain, remainder taken from reference TRBV18 and TRBJ2-5, is NAGVMQNPRHLVRRRGQEARLRCSPMKGHSHVYWYRQLPEEGLKFMVYLQKENIIDESGMPKERFSAEFPKEGPSILRIQQVVRGDSAAYFCASSPPLGTETQYFGPGTRLLVL.

The chain recombines TRBV2 with TRBJ2-3, with TRBD2 matching 8 bases. The CDR3 totals 15 residues. The V gene's germline CDR1 is SNHLY and CDR2 FYNNEI. V lost 6 bases to trimming and J lost 0 bases; unmatched junction nucleotides: 5. The CDR3 DNA is TGTGCCAGCAGCCAAGGACTAGCAAGCACAGATACGCAGTATTTT. Residues: CASSQGLASTDTQYF.

This clone turned up a few times. V is TRBV4-3 and J is TRBJ2-3; D remains unclear. V was pared by 0 bases and J by 2 bases, with 9 bases between. CDR1 LGHNA and CDR2 YSLEER come from the germline V gene. This CDR3 is built from 15 residues. The CDR3 loop is CASSQDLGLTDTQYF. The CDR3 DNA follows: TGCGCCAGCAGCCAAGATCTGGGCCTCACAGATACGCAGTATTTT.

This clone is a singleton in its sample. The chain carries TRBV29-1 and TRBJ2-1; TRBD2 matches 12 bases. Germline loops: CDR1 SQVTM, CDR2 ANQGSEA. J was trimmed by 2 bases and V by 4 bases; bases with no gene match: 3. The CDR3 runs to 15 residues. The CDR3 region has the DNA TGCAGCGTTGGGGCTAGCGGGGGGGCCTACAATGAGCAGTTCTTC. It specifies CSVGASGGAYNEQFF.

J is TRBJ2-3 and V is TRBV7-2; 10 nucleotides align to TRBD2. The V and J ends lost 1 base and 6 bases, in that order; junction bases with no gene match: 4. Germline CDR1 is SGHTA and CDR2 is FQGNSA. There are 15 residues in the CDR3. Here the CDR3 reads CASSLGAGGPDTQYF. The CDR3 DNA sequence: TGTGCCAGCAGCTTAGGAGCGGGAGGGCCCGATACGCAGTATTTT. Complete variable domain (other parts from reference TRBV7-2 and TRBJ2-3): GAGVSQSPSNKVTEKGKDVELRCDPISGHTALYWYRQSLGQGLEFLIYFQGNSAPDKSGLPSDRFSAERTGGSVSTLTIQRTQQEDSAVYLCASSLGAGGPDTQYFGPGTRLTVL.

The table lists this clone with a count of one. The V gene is TRBV10-1, the J gene TRBJ2-2; D is ambiguous. The V gene lost 11 bases and the J gene lost 5 bases, with 9 bases spanning the gap. CDR3 length equals 11 residues. The germline gives CDR1 WNHNN, CDR2 SYGVQD (reference sequence). CDR3 protein: CARLGTGELFF. The CDR3, as DNA: TGCGCCCGCCTGGGGACCGGGGAGCTGTTTTTT.

The gene calls are TRBV6-5 and TRBJ1-2, with D possibly matching TRBD1 (6 bases). V was shortened by 4 bases and J by 4 bases, with 16 bases between the two germline ends. The CDR3 sequence is 15 residues long. CDR1 is MNHEY, CDR2 SVGAGI, per germline. In DNA form, the CDR3 reads TGTGCCAGCAGTTGGGGATTAGACAGGTTCTATGGCTACACCTTC. The encoded protein is CASSWGLDRFYGYTF.

This clone came up a few times. This chain connects TRBV2 to TRBJ2-7; 7 bases fit TRBD1. Losses at the gene ends were 1 base for V and 9 bases for J; bases not matched to a gene: 9. CDR3 length equals 14 residues. From germline, CDR1 is SNHLY and CDR2 FYNNEI. CDR3 region: CASSEGGTGVGQYF. In DNA, the CDR3 is TGTGCCAGCAGTGAAGGGGGCACAGGGGTCGGGCAGTACTTC. The entire variable domain, with the rest obtained from reference TRBV2 and TRBJ2-7, is as follows: EPEVTQTPSHQVTQMGQEVILRCVPISNHLYFYWYRQILGQKVEFLVSFYNNEISEKSEIFDDQFSVERPDGSNFTLKIRSTKLEDSAMYFCASSEGGTGVGQYFGPGTRLTVT.

This clone was counted between two and nine times. J is TRBJ1-5 and V is TRBV25-1; 7 nucleotides align to TRBD1. The germline gives CDR1 MGHDK, CDR2 SYGVNS. The CDR3 covers 13 residues. Trimming at V came to 5 bases and at J to 7 bases, leaving 5 bases not matched to a gene. CDR3 coding DNA: TGTGCCAGCAGTCCCCTACAGGGGCAGCCCCAGCATTTT. Its translation is CASSPLQGQPQHF.